This T cell receptor (beta chain) originates from a study of control samples from healthy donors and cancer patients. The V end was cut by 9 bases, the J end by 4 bases, with 21 bases between. CDR3 size: 15 residues. Looked up from germline, CDR1 is SEHNR and CDR2 is FQNEAQ (reference sequence). Libraries were prepared by immunoSEQ multiplex PCR; TCRdb keeps only in-frame clonotypes and omits some of them. Among 95,000 to 150,000 clones listed, approximately 89% were seen once. Material for sequencing was blood. The receptor was derived from a woman under 30 in good health. The chain links TRBV7-9 to TRBJ2-5; D might be TRBD1 or TRBD2, each matching 5 bases. The CDR3 reads CASARGLEGRETQYF. The CDR3 nucleotides read TGTGCCAGTGCGAGGGGCCTCGAAGGGCGAGAGACCCAGTACTTC.